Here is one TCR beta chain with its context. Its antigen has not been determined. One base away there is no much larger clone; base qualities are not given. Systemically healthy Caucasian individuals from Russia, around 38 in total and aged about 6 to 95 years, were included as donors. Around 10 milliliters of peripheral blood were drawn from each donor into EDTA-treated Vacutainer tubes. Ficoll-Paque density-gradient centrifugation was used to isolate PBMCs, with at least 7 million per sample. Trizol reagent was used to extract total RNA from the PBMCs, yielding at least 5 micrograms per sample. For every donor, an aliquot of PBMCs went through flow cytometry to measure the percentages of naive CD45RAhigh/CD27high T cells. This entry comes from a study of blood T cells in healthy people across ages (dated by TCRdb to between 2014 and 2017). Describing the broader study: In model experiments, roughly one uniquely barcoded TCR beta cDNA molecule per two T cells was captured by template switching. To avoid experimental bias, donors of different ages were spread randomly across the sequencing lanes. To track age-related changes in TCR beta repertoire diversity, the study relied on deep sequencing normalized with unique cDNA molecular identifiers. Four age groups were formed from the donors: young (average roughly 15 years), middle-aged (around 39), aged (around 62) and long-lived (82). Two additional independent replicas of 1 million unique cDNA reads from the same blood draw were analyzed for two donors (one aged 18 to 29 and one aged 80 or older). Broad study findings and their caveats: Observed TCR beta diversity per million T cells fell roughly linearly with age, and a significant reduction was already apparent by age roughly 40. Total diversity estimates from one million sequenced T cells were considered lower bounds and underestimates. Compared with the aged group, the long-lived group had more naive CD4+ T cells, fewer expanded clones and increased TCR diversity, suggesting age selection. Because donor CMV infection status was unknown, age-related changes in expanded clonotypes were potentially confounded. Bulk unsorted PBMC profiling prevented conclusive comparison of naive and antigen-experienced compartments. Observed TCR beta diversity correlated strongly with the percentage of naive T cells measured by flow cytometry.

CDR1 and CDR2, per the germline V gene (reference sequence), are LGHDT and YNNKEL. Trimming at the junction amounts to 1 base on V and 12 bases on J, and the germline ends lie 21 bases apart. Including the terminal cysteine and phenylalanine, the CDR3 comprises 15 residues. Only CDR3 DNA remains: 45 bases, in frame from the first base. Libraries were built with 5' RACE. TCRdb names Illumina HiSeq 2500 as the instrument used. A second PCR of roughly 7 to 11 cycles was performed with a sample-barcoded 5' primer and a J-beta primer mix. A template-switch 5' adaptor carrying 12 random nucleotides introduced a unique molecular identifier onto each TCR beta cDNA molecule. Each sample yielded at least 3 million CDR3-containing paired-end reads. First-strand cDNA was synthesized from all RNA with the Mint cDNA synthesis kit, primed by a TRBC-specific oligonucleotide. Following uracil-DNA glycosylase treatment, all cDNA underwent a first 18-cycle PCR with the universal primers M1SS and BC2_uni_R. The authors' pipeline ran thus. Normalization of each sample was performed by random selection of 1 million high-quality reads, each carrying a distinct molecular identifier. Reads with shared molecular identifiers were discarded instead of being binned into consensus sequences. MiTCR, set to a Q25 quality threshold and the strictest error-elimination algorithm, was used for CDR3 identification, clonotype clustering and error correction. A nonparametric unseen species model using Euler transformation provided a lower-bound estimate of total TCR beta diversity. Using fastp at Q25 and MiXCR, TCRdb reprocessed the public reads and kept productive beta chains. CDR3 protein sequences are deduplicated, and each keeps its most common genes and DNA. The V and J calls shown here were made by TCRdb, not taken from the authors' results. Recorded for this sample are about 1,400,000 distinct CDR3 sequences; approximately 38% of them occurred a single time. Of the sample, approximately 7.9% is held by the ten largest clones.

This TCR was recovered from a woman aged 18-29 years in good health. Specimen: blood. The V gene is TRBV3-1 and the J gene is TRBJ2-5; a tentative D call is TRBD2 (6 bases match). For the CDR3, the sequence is CASSQAPGLQTPEYF. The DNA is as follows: TGTGCCAGCAGCCAAGCCCCGGGACTTCAAACCCCGGAGTACTTC.